This T cell receptor (beta chain) appears in the sequencing data of a study of shared clonotypes between healthy human individuals. Assay used: immunoSEQ multiplex PCR; TCRdb lists only in-frame clones, some missing. The sample shows more than 2 million clones, approximately 96% of them seen only once. The junction had 5 bases not matched to a gene; V was cut back by 4 bases and J by 3 bases. The CDR3 sequence is 15 residues long. The germline CDR1 and CDR2 sequences are SNHLY and FYNNEI. Concerning this clone: The antigen is unknown.

Study-level points and caveats: The study found lower generation probabilities in non-shared clonotypes than in those shared by all four donors.

This TCR was sampled from a man aged 18 to 30 in good health. Sequenced input: naive CD4+ T cells sorted from blood. Subset: CD45RA+ positively selected. The V gene is TRBV2, the J gene TRBJ1-2; 10 positions match TRBD1. This CDR3 is CASSGLGTGDYGYTF. Written as DNA, the CDR3 is TGTGCCAGCAGTGGCTTAGGGACAGGGGACTATGGCTACACCTTC.